This TCR beta chain was identified during a study of blood T cell repertoires in COVID-19. This CDR3 has 15 residues. After removal of 6 bases from V and 4 bases from J, the junction contained 4 bases not matched to a gene. Germline values: CDR1 MRHNA, CDR2 SNTAGT. Original analysis: Researchers report that nucleated cell counts were estimated from reference gene primer amplification. Only in-frame clones appear in the TCRdb table, and some are missing; sequencing was by immunoSEQ multiplex PCR. The V and J calls and clone size come from that table; D and trimming were worked out from the DNA. The sample consists of fewer than 100,000 clones, around 90% of them appearing once.

The TCR comes from a woman older than 75 with acute or convalescent COVID-19. What was sequenced was peripheral blood. The chain carries TRBV6-4 and TRBJ2-2, with 11 nucleotides matching TRBD2. In DNA, the CDR3 is TGTGCCAGCAGGGAGACTAGCGGGGTCACCGGGGAGCTGTTTTTT. This translates into CASRETSGVTGELFF.